The present T cell receptor beta chain was sequenced within a study of response to subunit inactivated influenza vaccine. TCRdb itself ran the RT-PCR reads through MiXCR, one entry per CDR3 protein. The sample has a few hundred thousand distinct CDR3 sequences; around 15% are singletons. Germline V gives CDR1 DFQATT, CDR2 SNEGSKA (reference sequence). With V trimmed by 1 base and J by 9 bases, 8 bases remained unmatched. This CDR3 has 14 amino acids. Whole-study results and caveats: Authors suggested that a seasonal influenza vaccination recruits few new T cells each time.

There are many counts of this clonotype. The target antigen is unknown. The chain carries TRBV20-1 and TRBJ2-1; the match to TRBD2 covers 8 bases. Here the sequenced sample was PBMCs from blood, taken about 13 days after vaccination. The TCR originated in a man aged 50-60 years who received an inactivated influenza vaccine. CDR3 protein: CSARGSGSPGEQFF. CDR3 DNA sequence: TGCAGTGCTAGAGGGAGCGGGAGTCCCGGTGAGCAGTTCTTC.